A single T cell receptor beta chain is shown here with its context. Its cognate antigen is unknown. The data originate from a study of cytomegalovirus exposure and HLA in healthy donors. The study, taken as a whole, reports: The presence/absence work took it that sequencing depth was about the same across donors.

Trimming left V 0 bases short and J 8 bases short, with 14 bases between. CDR3 size: 15 residues. Germline CDR1 is LNHNV and CDR2 is YYDKDF (reference sequence). 13 Jbeta primers and 60 Vbeta primers were used for the PCR. Sequencing used immunoSEQ multiplex PCR; TCRdb keeps in-frame clones, though not all of them. The sample table includes roughly 75,000 clones. J is TRBJ2-1 and V is TRBV15; the D gene is possibly TRBD1 (6 bases). The sample was PBMCs. The TCR sequence derives from a man between 35 and 55 years old in good health and CMV-seronegative. As DNA, the CDR3 is TGTGCCACCAGCAGAGATCCCACAGGGACGGATGAGCAGTTCTTC. Translated, it gives CATSRDPTGTDEQFF.